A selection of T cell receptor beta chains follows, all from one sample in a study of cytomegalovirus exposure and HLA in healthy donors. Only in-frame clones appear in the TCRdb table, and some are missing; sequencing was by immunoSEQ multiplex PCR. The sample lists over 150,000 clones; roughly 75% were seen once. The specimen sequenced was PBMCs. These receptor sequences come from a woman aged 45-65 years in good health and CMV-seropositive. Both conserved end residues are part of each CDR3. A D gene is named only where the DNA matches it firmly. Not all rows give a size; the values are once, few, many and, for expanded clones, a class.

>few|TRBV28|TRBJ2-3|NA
TGTGCCAGCAGTTCGCCCTCCATTAGATCGAATTTT
CASSSPSIRSNF
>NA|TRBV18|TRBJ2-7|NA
TGTGCCAGCTCACCACCCGACGGACAGTCCTACGAGCAGTACTTC
CASSPPDGQSYEQYF
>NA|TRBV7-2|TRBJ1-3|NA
TGTGCCAGCAGCTTAGGACAGAACTCTGGAAACACCATATATTTT
CASSLGQNSGNTIYF
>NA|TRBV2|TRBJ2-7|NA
TGTGCCAGCAGTCCAGGGGGGACGCGAGCCTACGAGCAGTACTTC
CASSPGGTRAYEQYF
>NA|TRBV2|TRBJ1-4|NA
TGTGCCAGCAGTGAAGAGAGGGTACGGGAAAAACTGTTTTTT
CASSEERVREKLFF
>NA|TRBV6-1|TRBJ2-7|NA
TGTGCCAGCCGAGCTAGCGCTAGGGGCCACGAGCAGTACTTC
CASRASARGHEQYF
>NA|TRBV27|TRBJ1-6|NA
TGTGCCAGCACGCCGGGACAAGGGGTATATAATTCACCCCTCCACTTT
CASTPGQGVYNSPLHF
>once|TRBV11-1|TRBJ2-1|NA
TGTGCCAGCAGCTCCAGGGTTGGGGGCGATGAGCAGTTCTTC
CASSSRVGGDEQFF
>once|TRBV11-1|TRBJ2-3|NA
TGTGCCAGCAGCTTAGACGGAGATACGCAGTATTTT
CASSLDGDTQYF
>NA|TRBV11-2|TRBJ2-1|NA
TGTGCCAGCAGCTTAGTATCGGCGGGCGCTTACAATGAGCAGTTCTTC
CASSLVSAGAYNEQFF
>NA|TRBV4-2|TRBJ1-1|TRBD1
TGTGCCAGCAGCCAAGGGACAGGGGGGAAAGGCGGCACTGAAGCTTTCTTT
CASSQGTGGKGGTEAFF
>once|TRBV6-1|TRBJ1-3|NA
TGTGCCAGCGGTGACGGGGGGCTCTCTGGAAACACCATATATTTT
CASGDGGLSGNTIYF
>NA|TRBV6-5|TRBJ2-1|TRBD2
TGTGCCAGCAGCAATCCACTAGCGGGACTCAATGAGCAGTTCTTC
CASSNPLAGLNEQFF
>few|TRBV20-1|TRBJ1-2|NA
TGCAGTCTACCCTTTAACGGCTACACCTTC
CSLPFNGYTF
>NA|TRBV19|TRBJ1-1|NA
TGTGCCAGTAGTGAAGGGGATCCTGAAGCTTTCTTT
CASSEGDPEAFF
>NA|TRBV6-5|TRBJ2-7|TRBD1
TGTGCCAGCAGCCGGACAGGGGACCCCTACGAGCAGTACTTC
CASSRTGDPYEQYF
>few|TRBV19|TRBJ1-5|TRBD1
TGTGCCAGTAGTATCGGGATTCGACAGGGGGGTAGCAATCAGCCCCAGCATTTT
CASSIGIRQGGSNQPQHF
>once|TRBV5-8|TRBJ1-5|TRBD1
TGTGCCAGCAGCGGGAACCGGGACAGGCGGTCCGCCCAGCATTTT
CASSGNRDRRSAQHF
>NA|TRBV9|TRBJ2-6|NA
TGTGCCAGCAGCGTAGTATCAGTTGCTTCCTCTGGGGCCAACGTCCTGACTTTC
CASSVVSVASSGANVLTF
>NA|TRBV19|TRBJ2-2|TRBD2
TGTGCCAGTAGTCCACTAGCGCTATCGAACACCGGGGAGCTGTTTTTT
CASSPLALSNTGELFF
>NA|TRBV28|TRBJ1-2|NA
TGTGCCAGCAGTTTACGGGTAGGCTACACCTTC
CASSLRVGYTF
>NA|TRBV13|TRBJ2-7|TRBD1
TGTGCCAGCAGCTTACGGGGCAGGGGGATTTCCTACGAGCAGTACTTC
CASSLRGRGISYEQYF
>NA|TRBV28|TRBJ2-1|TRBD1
TGTGCCAGCAGCGACCTTCCGGGACAGGGCCCTAGGGATGAGCAGTTCTTC
CASSDLPGQGPRDEQFF
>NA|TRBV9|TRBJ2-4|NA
TGTGCCAGCAGCGTAGAGTGGGGGCGAGACATTCAGTACTTC
CASSVEWGRDIQYF
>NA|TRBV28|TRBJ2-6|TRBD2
TGTGCCATCCTAACCCAATGGGGGGGAGGGGCCAACGTCCTGACTTTC
CAILTQWGGGANVLTF
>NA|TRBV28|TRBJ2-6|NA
TGTGCCAGCAGTTCCGTATCCTCTGGGGCCAACGTCCTGACTTTC
CASSSVSSGANVLTF
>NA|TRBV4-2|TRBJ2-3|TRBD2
TGTGCCAGCAGTTCCTATAGCGGGAGTACAGATACGCAGTATTTT
CASSSYSGSTDTQYF
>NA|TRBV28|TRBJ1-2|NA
TGTGCCAGCAGTTTAAGACAGATCTCGACCTATGGCTACACCTTC
CASSLRQISTYGYTF
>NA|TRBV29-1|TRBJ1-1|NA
TGCAGCGTTTTGAACAGCCGGTATAGTGCGGGCAACACTGAAGCTTTCTTT
CSVLNSRYSAGNTEAFF
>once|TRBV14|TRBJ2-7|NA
TGTGCCAGCAGCCAAGATATACAGGGTAACGAGCAGTACTTC
CASSQDIQGNEQYF
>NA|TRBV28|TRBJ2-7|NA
TGTGCCAGCAGTCTACAGGGTAGCGCCTCCTACGAGCAGTACTTC
CASSLQGSASYEQYF
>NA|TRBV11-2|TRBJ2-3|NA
TGTGCCAGCAGCCGGGGACACCAAACGGGAGATACGCAGTATTTT
CASSRGHQTGDTQYF
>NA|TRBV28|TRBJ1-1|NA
TGTGCCAGCAGCCCCTTGGGGGAGGGCACTGAAGCTTTCTTT
CASSPLGEGTEAFF
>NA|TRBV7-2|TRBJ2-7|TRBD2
TGTGCCAGCAGCATGCGGACTAGCTCAACCTACGAGCAGTACTTC
CASSMRTSSTYEQYF
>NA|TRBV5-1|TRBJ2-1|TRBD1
TGCGCCAGCAGCTTACCCGGGACAGGGGCGTCCAATGAGCAGTTCTTC
CASSLPGTGASNEQFF
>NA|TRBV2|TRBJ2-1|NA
TGTGCCACCAAATGGGACTCTTACAATGAGCAGTTCTTC
CATKWDSYNEQFF
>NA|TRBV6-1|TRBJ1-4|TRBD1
TGTGCCAGCACCCAGACAGGGGAAAAACTGTTTTTT
CASTQTGEKLFF
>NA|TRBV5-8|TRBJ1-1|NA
TGTGCCAGCAGGGAGTACACTGAAGCTTTCTTT
CASREYTEAFF
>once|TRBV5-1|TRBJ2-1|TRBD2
TGCGCCAGCAGATTTAGCGGGGGGGCACGAGATGAGCAGTTCTTC
CASRFSGGARDEQFF
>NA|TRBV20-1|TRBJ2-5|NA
TGCAGTGGCGGGGGCCGGGAGACCCAGTACTTC
CSGGGRETQYF
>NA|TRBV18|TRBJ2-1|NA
TGTGCCAGCTCACCAGAAGTTAGAGGAAATGAGCAGTTCTTC
CASSPEVRGNEQFF
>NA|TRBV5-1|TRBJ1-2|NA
TGCGCCAGCAGCTTAGTTGGAGGGACGGATGGCTACACCTTC
CASSLVGGTDGYTF
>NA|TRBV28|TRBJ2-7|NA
TGTGCCAGCAGCACGGACAGCTACTACGAGCAGTACTTC
CASSTDSYYEQYF
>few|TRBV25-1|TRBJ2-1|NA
TGTGCCAGCCTCGGGAGGGGGCCCTACAATGAGCAGTTCTTC
CASLGRGPYNEQFF
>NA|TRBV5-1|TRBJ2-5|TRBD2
TGCGCCAGCAGCACAACTAGCGGGGGTTCCACGGAGACCCAGTACTTC
CASSTTSGGSTETQYF
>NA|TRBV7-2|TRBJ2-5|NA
TGTGCCAGCAGCTTAGGCAGGGTAGAGACCCAGTACTTC
CASSLGRVETQYF
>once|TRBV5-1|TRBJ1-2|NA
TGCGCCAGCAGCCCCCTTGAGGCGATAACTAATGGCTACACCTTC
CASSPLEAITNGYTF
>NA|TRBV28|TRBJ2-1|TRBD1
TGTGCCAGCAGTTCACTTGTTCAACGGGACAGGGAATACAATGAGCAGTTCTTC
CASSSLVQRDREYNEQFF
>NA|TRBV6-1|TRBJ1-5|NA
TGTGCCAGCAGTGGACAGTTCAATCAGCCCCAGCATTTT
CASSGQFNQPQHF
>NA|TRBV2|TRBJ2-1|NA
TGTGCCAGCAGTGTAACTAGCAGTTACAATGAGCAGTTCTTC
CASSVTSSYNEQFF
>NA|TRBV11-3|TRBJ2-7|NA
TGTGCCAGCAGCCCCGGTTCGTCCGAGCAGTACTTC
CASSPGSSEQYF
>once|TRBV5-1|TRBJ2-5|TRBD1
TGCGCCAGCGGACTACAGGGGGCGGATGAGACCCAGTACTTC
CASGLQGADETQYF
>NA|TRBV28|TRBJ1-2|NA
TGTGCCAGCAGTTTATTACAGGGCTATGGCTACACCTTC
CASSLLQGYGYTF
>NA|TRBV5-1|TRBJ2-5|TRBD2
TGCGCCAGCAGCTTGGGGGCTAGCGGCCAAGAGACCCAGTACTTC
CASSLGASGQETQYF
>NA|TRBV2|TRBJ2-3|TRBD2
TGTGCCAGCAGTCTCGGACTAGCGAGAGGGGCAGATACGCAGTATTTT
CASSLGLARGADTQYF
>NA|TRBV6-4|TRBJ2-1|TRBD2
TGTGCCAGCAGCCTACTAGCGGGAACCTACAATGAGCAGTTCTTC
CASSLLAGTYNEQFF
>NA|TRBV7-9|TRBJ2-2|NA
TGTTCCAGCAGCCCAACCGGACAGCGGATATTCGGGGAGCTGTTTTTT
CSSSPTGQRIFGELFF
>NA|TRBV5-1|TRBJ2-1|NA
TGCGCCAGCAGCTTGGCGGGGGGCGCGCACAATGAGCAGTTCTTC
CASSLAGGAHNEQFF
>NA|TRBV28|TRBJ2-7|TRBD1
TGTGCCAGCAGTTCAGGGGGCAGGTACGAGCAGTACTTC
CASSSGGRYEQYF